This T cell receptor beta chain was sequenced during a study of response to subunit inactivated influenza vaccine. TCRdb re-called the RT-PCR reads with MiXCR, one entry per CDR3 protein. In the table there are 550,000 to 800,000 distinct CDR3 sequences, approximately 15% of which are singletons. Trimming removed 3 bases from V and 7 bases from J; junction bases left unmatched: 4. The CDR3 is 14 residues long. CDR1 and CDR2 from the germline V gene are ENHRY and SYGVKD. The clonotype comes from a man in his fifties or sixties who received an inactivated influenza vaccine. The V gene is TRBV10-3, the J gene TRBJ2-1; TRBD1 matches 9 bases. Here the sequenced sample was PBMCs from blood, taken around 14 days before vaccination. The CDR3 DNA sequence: TGTGCCATCAGTGACCCGACAGGGGGAAATGAGCAGTTCTTC. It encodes CAISDPTGGNEQFF.